This T cell receptor (beta chain) was captured by sequencing in a study of control samples from healthy donors and cancer patients. The V end lost 0 bases, the J end lost 7 bases, and 7 bases lay between the germline ends. Germline CDR1 SNHLY, CDR2 FYNNEI. The CDR3 consists of 13 residues. Repertoires were generated with immunoSEQ multiplex PCR, while TCRdb's copy carries only in-frame clones and drops some. Among 150,000 or so clones listed, around 90% were seen once. This TCR was recovered from a man aged 18-30 years in good health. The chain combines TRBV2 with TRBJ1-5; unclear D gene. The specimen sequenced was blood. The DNA of the CDR3 is TGTGCCAGCAGTGAAGCCCTGGTGCAGCCCCAGCATTTT. It encodes CASSEALVQPQHF. Filled out from reference TRBV2 and TRBJ1-5, the complete variable domain reads EPEVTQTPSHQVTQMGQEVILRCVPISNHLYFYWYRQILGQKVEFLVSFYNNEISEKSEIFDDQFSVERPDGSNFTLKIRSTKLEDSAMYFCASSEALVQPQHFGDGTRLSIL.